This note documents a single T cell receptor (beta chain) sequence. This sample stems from a study of T cell responses to AZD1222 COVID-19 vaccine. Germline CDR1 and CDR2: MNHNY and SVGAGI (reference sequence). This CDR3 spans 14 amino acids. V lost 2 bases and J lost 4, with 8 bases in between. The repertoire was sequenced with immunoSEQ multiplex PCR; TCRdb's copy has only in-frame clones and lacks some. The sample has 100,000 to 150,000 clones; approximately 85% are singletons. The genes are TRBV6-6 and TRBJ1-4; D unresolved. The material was peripheral blood, obtained on day 0 of AZD1222 vaccination. This clonotype was sampled from an adult in good health. The CDR3 spells CASSYATGNEKLFF. The CDR3, as DNA: TGTGCCAGCAGTTACGCGACGGGTAATGAAAAACTGTTTTTT.